This TCR beta chain was profiled in a study of neurological immune-mediated disorders. Study conclusions and caveats: The highest TCR clonal expansion occurred in HTLV-1-associated myelopathy; multiple sclerosis fell below healthy controls. Phylogenetic grouping assigned the repertoires of 18 of 34 multiple sclerosis patients to a single related-CDR3 cluster, which may represent a signature.

PBMCs stored at -80 C, numbering 2 million, were the origin of the unsorted libraries. 5'RACE with 10-nucleotide random UMIs produced the cDNA. TCRdb reprocessed the 5' RACE reads via MiXCR and lists one record per CDR3 protein. The repertoire includes fewer than 85,000 distinct CDR3 sequences, approximately 4.1% of them detected once, and approximately 1.2% sits in the top ten. Many counts were recorded for this clonotype. The target antigen is unknown. The V segment lost 7 bases and the J segment 8 bases; nucleotides outside the gene matches: 11. The CDR3 extends over 14 amino acids. Germline V gives CDR1 SGHKS, CDR2 YYEKEE (reference sequence).

This rearrangement joins TRBV5-5 to TRBJ1-2, with 10 nucleotides matching TRBD1. Sample: PBMCs. The receptor was derived from a man aged 30 to 45 with multiple sclerosis. CDR3 amino acids: CASYEPGQGHGYTF. CDR3 DNA sequence: TGTGCCAGCTACGAACCGGGACAGGGGCACGGCTACACCTTC.